This entry is about one T cell receptor beta chain. Its recognized antigen is unknown. No base qualities exist here, and no much larger clone lies one base off it. The data derive from a study of siplizumab effects on memory and regulatory T cells (dated by TCRdb to the late 2010s). For context, the study as a whole: The study looked at the effect of siplizumab, an anti-CD2 antibody, on alloreactive T-cell subsets in allogeneic mixed lymphocyte reactions made from human PBMCs. The full study reports these points: In reactions with siplizumab, an average of about 69% of mappable alloreactive CD4+ clones were Treg-derived, compared with roughly 30% in control reactions. Because sequences at frequencies below about 10^-5 were poorly captured, only a minor fraction of alloreactive clones could be mapped back to unstimulated subsets. Siplizumab significantly lowered the cumulative frequency of alloreactive sequences that could be traced to unstimulated CD4+ memory T cells. About 75-95% of proliferating CD4+ or CD8+ clones could not be given a naive or memory phenotype. No functional confirmation was obtained for the suppressive function of proliferating Tregs from siplizumab cultures. Unstimulated naive T cells appeared more diverse than memory T cells, and naive cells seemed to contribute substantially to the alloresponse.

V lost 4 bases and J lost 0 bases; the stretch between them is 11 bases long. The CDR3, cysteine through phenylalanine, is 14 amino acids long. Only the CDR3 portion is preserved as DNA: 42 bases, with reading frame beginning at the first base. CDR1 and CDR2 are read off the germline V gene (reference sequence) as SGHNT and YYREEE. Sorted unstimulated T cells, along with proliferating T cells recovered from mixed lymphocyte reactions, underwent TCRbeta CDR3 sequencing. Fresh whole blood from approximately ten HLA-typed healthy donors was used to isolate PBMCs. The library relied on the immunoSEQ multiplex PCR assay. The deep sequencing platform assayed approximately 10^5 TCR templates per sample. Genomic DNA extracted from sorted T cells was the material used for TCRbeta CDR3 sequencing. Per the source publication's procedure: The R programming language was used for clonal analysis of TCRbeta CDR3 data. Comparing unstimulated samples against CFSE-low samples taken after the reaction was how alloreactive CD4+ and CD8+ clones were defined. Regulatory or non-regulatory origin was assigned to alloreactive CD4+ clones by matching of sequences to sorted unstimulated Treg and non-Treg repertoires. TCRdb took over this immuneACCESS table, retaining in-frame rearrangements with V and J assigned. Such tables are incomplete; in checked studies, under half of the missing clones stem from an unresolved V gene, and the remainder is unexplained. That table furnishes V, J and clone size, whereas the DNA furnished D and trimming. The sample table records over 60,000 clones; roughly 89% of these occur just once. Together, the top ten hold around 29% of the sample.

The chain was built from TRBV5-4 and TRBJ2-7, with TRBD1 as a weak D call on 6 bases. The source material was CD8+ T cells sorted from blood. The sequence derives from a human donor in good health. The encoded CDR3 is CASSARDTSYEQYF. The DNA is TGTGCCAGCAGCGCCCGGGACACCTCCTACGAGCAGTACTTC.